The T cell receptor beta chain described here comes from a study of vaccination effects on CD4 cells after COVID-19. This CDR3 spans 13 amino acids. V was pared by 2 bases and J by 6 bases, with 4 bases of the junction left unmatched. A word on this clone: The antigen is not known.

TCRdb's copy holds only in-frame clones and misses some; the assay was immunoSEQ multiplex PCR. The sample shows fewer than 75,000 clones, under 80% of them seen only once. Study-level points and caveats: Early post-infection timepoints were missing from the study, which also had few convalescent patients.

Isolating CD4+ T cells followed about 10 days of culture. Each participant was administered two doses of either the BNT162b2 or the mRNA-1273 vaccine. No vaccinee had earlier SARS-CoV-2 infection, and nucleocapsid antibodies were negative. The chain couples TRBV12-3 or TRBV12-4 to TRBJ2-7, with TRBD2 identical over 7 bases. The sequence was obtained from a human donor who received a COVID-19 vaccine. Sequencing was performed on CD4+ T cells from PBMCs cultured without peptide, taken after COVID-19 vaccination. This chain's CDR3 is CASSLKGEGEQYV. The CDR3 nucleotides are TGTGCCAGCAGTTTAAAAGGGGAGGGCGAGCAGTACGTC.